These T cell receptor beta chains were read from a single sample in a study of T cells expressing NK-cell markers. TCRdb reanalyzed the 5' RACE reads and collapses them to one entry per CDR3 protein, without DNA. This sample's table has about 550,000 distinct CDR3 sequences. The sequenced material came from blood T cells: a sorted CD56 or NKG2C T cell subset, CD4+ or CD8+ T cells, or bulk PBMC T cells (not recorded which). These receptors came from a man aged 18 to 30 in good health. The CDR3 runs from the conserved cysteine through the conserved F or W.

>TRBJ2-1|TRBV5-1
CASSQQGGRDGDEQFF
>TRBJ2-7|TRBV6-5
CASKLTSTAYEQYF
>TRBJ1-6|TRBV7-9
CASSQGGHGISPLHF
>TRBJ2-1|TRBV20-1
CSARDPERDVYNEQFF
>TRBJ2-7|TRBV29-1
CSVEVWDNYEQYF
>TRBJ2-6|TRBV5-5
CASSLEGGGSGANVLTF
>TRBJ2-1|TRBV20-1
CSATVASSYNEQFF
>TRBJ2-2|TRBV24-1
CATSDSGLAGGPHTGELFF
>TRBJ2-6|TRBV11-1
CASPGSRGQYSGANVLTF
>TRBJ2-3|TRBV5-1
CASSTDGQGSDTQYF
>TRBJ2-5|TRBV12-3/TRBV12-4
CASSSRGGGETQYF
>TRBJ2-1|TRBV10-2
CASSELSGSSYNEQFF
>TRBJ2-3|TRBV11-2
CASSLGTRFGTDTQYF
>TRBJ2-7|TRBV6-1
CASGPQGYYEQYF